These 30 T cell receptor beta chains originate from one sample sequenced in a study of identical twins. Using its own MiXCR run on the 5' RACE reads, TCRdb lists one record per CDR3 protein. The sample carries 310,000 or so distinct CDR3 sequences, 8% to 9.5% recorded once. This sample also belongs to another study, concerning yellow fever vaccine responses in identical twins.

The sample taken for sequencing was CD8+ T cells sorted from blood. All receptors come from a woman aged 18-29 years in good health.

This clonotype was found many times. The rearrangement links TRBV3-1 to TRBJ1-2, with D uncertain. The CDR3 totals 15 residues. Trimming pared 0 bases from V and 8 bases from J, leaving 16 bases between. Germline V lookup: CDR1 LGHDT, CDR2 YNNKEL (reference sequence). The DNA for the CDR3 is TGTGCCAGCAGCCAAGACTTGCCGGGCAAGTGGGGCTACACCTTC. Translated, it gives CASSQDLPGKWGYTF.

The chain couples TRBV15 to TRBJ2-1; perhaps TRBD1 as D (5 bases). This CDR3 region has 13 residues. Deletions cut 7 bases from V and 5 bases from J, with 12 bases between. CDR1 and CDR2 from the germline V gene are LNHNV and YYDKDF (reference sequence). CDR3 amino acids: CATKGYLNNEQFF. The CDR3 nucleotides read TGTGCCACCAAGGGGTATCTCAACAATGAGCAGTTCTTC.

This clonotype was counted at least ten times. The rearrangement links TRBV14 to TRBJ1-4, with D perhaps TRBD1 (6 bases). This CDR3 spans 15 amino acids. Germline V gene sequence: CDR1 SGHDN, CDR2 FVKESK. V was clipped by 1 base and J by 1 base, with 7 bases between them. CDR3 loop: CASSQVRGTNEKLFF. DNA for the CDR3: TGTGCCAGCAGCCAAGTCAGGGGAACTAATGAAAAACTGTTTTTT. Filled out from reference TRBV14 and TRBJ1-4, the complete variable domain reads EAGVTQFPSHSVIEKGQTVTLRCDPISGHDNLYWYRRVMGKEIKFLLHFVKESKQDESGMPNNRFLAERTGGTYSTLKVQPAELEDSGVYFCASSQVRGTNEKLFFGSGTQLSVL.

Points on this clonotype: One junction end does not reproduce the germline sequence, and a read error may be involved. The chain couples TRBV19 to TRBJ2-1, with 8 positions matching TRBD1. Germline-derived CDR1 and CDR2 are LNHDA and SQIVND (reference sequence). This CDR3 comprises 16 residues. CDR3 sequence reads: CASSTTGTGAYNGQFF. As DNA, the CDR3 is TGTGCCAGTAGTACCACCGGGACAGGTGCCTACAATGGGCAGTTCTTC.

The chain is built from TRBV4-3 and TRBJ1-1; D is unclear. Germline-derived CDR1 and CDR2 are LGHNA and YSLEER. CDR3 size: 16 residues. With 3 bases removed from V and 5 bases from J, the gap between germline ends came to 19 bases. The CDR3 bases are TGCGCCAGCAGCCAGGTACGGGTTGCGGGTGAGACTGAAGCTTTCTTT. This translates into CASSQVRVAGETEAFF.

This clonotype was observed at least ten times. This chain links TRBV27 with TRBJ2-1, with TRBD2 matching 8 bases. V lost 2 bases and J lost 4; bases outside the gene matches: 7. This CDR3 has 16 amino acids. Germline CDR1 reads MNHEY; CDR2 reads SMNVEV (reference sequence). The CDR3 protein is CASSLPREGLYNEQFF. For the CDR3, the DNA is TGTGCCAGCAGTTTACCCCGGGAGGGCCTTTACAATGAGCAGTTCTTC.

The chain recombines TRBV4-2 with TRBJ2-7; a weak D match, TRBD2 (5 bases). With 4 bases removed from V and 5 bases from J, the gap between germline ends came to 12 bases. CDR3 length equals 13 residues. CDR1 LGHNA and CDR2 YNFKEQ come from the germline V gene. In nucleotides, the CDR3 is TGTGCCAGCAGCCTTTTCGGGGTTAACGAGCAGTACTTC. It translates to CASSLFGVNEQYF.

This rearrangement joins TRBV24-1 to TRBJ2-1, with D perhaps TRBD1 (5 bases). The CDR3 is 12 residues long. Germline V CDR1 and CDR2: KGHDR, SFDVKD. The ends were cut back, 8 bases at V and 5 bases at J, with 9 bases in the middle. As DNA, the CDR3 is TGTGCCACCATCGGACAAAACAATGAGCAGTTCTTC. Translated, it gives CATIGQNNEQFF.

This clonotype was observed many times. The CDR3: CASSQKDGSTGELFF. CDR3 nucleotides: TGTGCCAGCTCCCAGAAGGATGGGAGCACCGGGGAGCTGTTTTTT. The J gene is TRBJ2-2, the V gene TRBV6-4; a possible D gene is TRBD2 (5 bases). Germline V gene sequence: CDR1 MRHNA, CDR2 SNTAGT. The germline V and J ends were trimmed by 8 bases and 4 bases, with 17 bases remaining between them. The CDR3 contains 15 residues.

This clonotype has just a few counts. The chain joins TRBV27 to TRBJ2-1; TRBD1 matches 12 bases. The CDR3 covers 18 residues. Germline-derived CDR1 and CDR2 are MNHEY and SMNVEV (reference sequence). J lost 7 bases, V lost 3 bases, and 13 bases had no gene match. CDR3: CASSFSPWDRGRNNEQFF. The DNA for the CDR3 is TGTGCCAGCAGTTTCTCGCCCTGGGACAGGGGGCGCAATAATGAGCAGTTCTTC.

This clonotype appeared many times. The chain recombines TRBV20-1 with TRBJ2-5; D perhaps matches TRBD2 (5 bases). The germline gives CDR1 DFQATT, CDR2 SNEGSKA (reference sequence). V was trimmed by 3 bases and J by 3 bases, leaving 20 bases between them. The CDR3 consists of 16 residues. The DNA for the CDR3 is TGCAGTGCTAGCCGGTCATTCCGGGAAACGGAAGAGACCCAGTACTTC. Translation: CSASRSFRETEETQYF.

The V call is TRBV6-2 or TRBV6-3, the J call TRBJ1-1, with no clear D. Trimming cost V 6 bases and J 0 bases, with 8 bases left between them. This CDR3 has 13 residues. CDR1 and CDR2 (germline): MNHEY, SVGEGT. CDR3 DNA sequence: TGTGCCAGCAGGCTGGCCATGAACACTGAAGCTTTCTTT. Translating it yields CASRLAMNTEAFF.

In DNA, the CDR3 is TGTGCCAGCAGCTTCGCCCACGTGACCCAGGAGCAGTACTTC. This sequence encodes CASSFAHVTQEQYF. The rearrangement links TRBV7-2 to TRBJ2-7; D remains ambiguous. The CDR3 totals 14 residues. Germline V CDR1 and CDR2: SGHTA, FQGNSA. V lost 3 bases, J lost 7 bases, and 16 bases lay in between.

The chain employs TRBV7-9 and TRBJ2-3; TRBD2 agrees at 7 bases. CDR3 length equals 16 residues. V trimming: 4 bases; J trimming: 0 bases; junction bases outside the gene matches: 7. CDR1 SEHNR and CDR2 FQNEAQ come from the germline V gene (reference sequence). For the CDR3, the DNA is TGTGCCAGCAGCTACCCACCGGGACTAAGCACAGATACGCAGTATTTT. The encoded protein is CASSYPPGLSTDTQYF.

At least ten counts were recorded for this clonotype. The CDR3 here is CASSPPAVGPDEQFF. The CDR3 coding sequence is TGTGCCAGCTCACCACCGGCTGTGGGGCCCGATGAGCAGTTCTTC. The chain couples TRBV18 to TRBJ2-1; possibly TRBD1 for D (5 bases). V was shortened by 0 bases and J by 8 bases, with 14 bases between the two germline ends. Per the germline V gene, CDR1 is KGHSH and CDR2 is LQKENI. The CDR3 length is 15 residues.

The V gene is TRBV6-2 or TRBV6-3, the J gene TRBJ2-5; 9 nucleotides line up with TRBD2. The CDR3 runs 15 residues. Germline V lookup: CDR1 MNHEY, CDR2 SVGEGT. J lost 4 bases, V lost 7 bases, and 10 bases had no gene match. For the CDR3, the DNA is TGTGCCAGCAACTACTTAGCGGGAGACCGAGAGACCCAGTACTTC. Encoded protein: CASNYLAGDRETQYF.

The table lists this clonotype with many counts. This chain links TRBV7-8 with TRBJ2-1; D gene uncertain. Germline assignment: CDR1 SGHVS and CDR2 FQNEAQ. The CDR3 contains 15 residues. The ends were cut back, 5 bases at V and 3 bases at J, with 14 bases in the middle. This chain's CDR3 is CASSPWAANYNEQFF. The CDR3 bases are TGTGCCAGCAGCCCATGGGCAGCTAACTACAATGAGCAGTTCTTC.

There are many counts of this clonotype. This chain uses TRBV6-1 with TRBJ1-4, with 7 bases matching TRBD1. This CDR3 has 16 residues. Germline V CDR1 and CDR2: MNHNS, SASEGT. V lost 2 bases, J lost 5 bases, and 8 bases stayed unmatched. The CDR3 DNA follows: TGTGCCAGCAGTGAAATAATCGGGACAGAGAATGAAAAACTGTTTTTT. The encoded protein is CASSEIIGTENEKLFF.

A few counts support this clonotype. This rearrangement joins TRBV30 to TRBJ2-1; possibly TRBD1 for D (5 bases). Germline V gene lookup returns CDR1 GTSNPN and CDR2 SVGIG (reference sequence). This CDR3 spans 13 amino acids. V was clipped by 2 bases and J by 3 bases, with 8 bases between them. The CDR3 reads CAWSQGDYNEQFF. The CDR3 DNA follows: TGTGCCTGGAGTCAGGGTGACTACAATGAGCAGTTCTTC.

This clonotype was counted ten times or more. The chain is built from TRBV5-1 and TRBJ2-3; D call uncertain. The germline CDR1 and CDR2 sequences are SGHRS and YFSETQ. The V end lost 0 bases, the J end lost 0 bases, and 11 bases lay between the germline ends. This CDR3 region has 16 residues. The CDR3 reads CASSLAGERSTDTQYF. The DNA for the CDR3 is TGCGCCAGCAGCTTGGCCGGAGAGAGGAGCACAGATACGCAGTATTTT.

The chain is built from TRBV20-1 and TRBJ1-1; 10 nucleotides agree with TRBD1. The CDR3 runs to 15 residues. V lost 6 bases and J lost 8; bases outside the gene matches: 15. Looked up from germline, CDR1 is DFQATT and CDR2 is SNEGSKA (reference sequence). CDR3 in amino acids: CSAPGTGERIGEAFF. The DNA for the CDR3 is TGCAGTGCCCCCGGGACAGGGGAGCGTATAGGGGAAGCTTTCTTT.

V gene TRBV7-3 combines with J gene TRBJ2-2; D gene ambiguous. V was clipped by 1 base and J by 5 bases, with 5 bases between them. The germline V gene encodes CDR1 SGHTA and CDR2 FQGTGA. This CDR3 has 13 amino acids. The CDR3 DNA sequence: TGTGCCAGCAGCTTAAAGGGAACCGGGGAGCTGTTTTTT. Protein product: CASSLKGTGELFF.

This clonotype was counted a few times. CDR3 sequence (DNA): TGTGCCAGCAGTTTTCCAGCGGAGGGCTACACAGATACGCAGTATTTT. The encoded protein is CASSFPAEGYTDTQYF. The chain employs TRBV12-3 or TRBV12-4 and TRBJ2-3; D perhaps matches TRBD2 (6 bases). Trimming removed 3 bases from V and 2 bases from J, with 15 bases in between. The CDR3 has 16 residues.

This clonotype was counted many times. The gene calls are TRBV5-1 and TRBJ2-5, with 8 bases matching TRBD2. Trimming cost V 0 bases and J 1 base; bases outside gene matches: 8. The CDR3 runs to 17 residues. From germline, CDR1 is SGHRS and CDR2 YFSETQ. CDR3 amino acids: CASSLDSGGTPQETQYF. CDR3 DNA sequence: TGCGCCAGCAGCTTGGACTCGGGGGGGACCCCCCAAGAGACCCAGTACTTC. The entire variable domain, with the rest obtained from reference TRBV5-1 and TRBJ2-5, is as follows: KAGVTQTPRYLIKTRGQQVTLSCSPISGHRSVSWYQQTPGQGLQFLFEYFSETQRNKGNFPGRFSGRQFSNSRSEMNVSTLELGDSALYLCASSLDSGGTPQETQYFGPGTRLLVL.

At least ten counts were recorded for this clonotype. The chain carries TRBV7-9 and TRBJ2-7, with D maybe TRBD1 (6 bases). Per germline, CDR1 SEHNR and CDR2 FQNEAQ (reference sequence). The V end was cut by 5 bases, the J end by 4 bases, with 18 bases between. The CDR3 consists of 15 residues. The CDR3 DNA sequence: TGTGCCAGCAGCCACATACTTGGGACAAGGTACGAGCAGTACTTC. The encoded protein is CASSHILGTRYEQYF.

Many counts were recorded for this clonotype. The chain joins TRBV11-2 to TRBJ2-1; D unclear. Trimming stripped 6 bases from V and 7 bases from J, with 10 bases between. CDR3 size: 12 residues. CDR1 is SGHAT, CDR2 FQNNGV, per germline. The CDR3 loop is CASSYNPNEQFF. The DNA for the CDR3 is TGTGCCAGCAGTTACAATCCGAATGAGCAGTTCTTC.

The chain recombines TRBV4-3 with TRBJ2-3; D remains unclear. V shed 0 bases and J shed 5 bases, with 15 bases lying between them. The CDR3 contains 16 residues. Germline CDR1 is LGHNA and CDR2 is YSLEER. The CDR3, as DNA: TGCGCCAGCAGCCAAGATCAGGCAGCAGTTCTAGATACGCAGTATTTT. Its protein product is CASSQDQAAVLDTQYF.

This clonotype was recorded many times. The chain joins TRBV2 to TRBJ1-5; no clear D gene. Trimming left V 4 bases short and J 3 bases short, with 13 bases between. The CDR3 covers 15 residues. Germline V lookup: CDR1 SNHLY, CDR2 FYNNEI. The CDR3 nucleotides are TGTGCCAGCAGTGTCAGGTTGGACCTCAATCAGCCCCAGCATTTT. Encoded protein: CASSVRLDLNQPQHF.

This clonotype was seen a few times. The V and J genes are TRBV4-3 and TRBJ2-5; 9 bases map to TRBD2. With 4 bases clipped from V and 3 bases from J, the junction kept 12 bases outside the gene matches. The germline V gene has CDR1 LGHNA and CDR2 YSLEER. This CDR3 has 17 amino acids. The CDR3 DNA is TGCGCCAGCAGCCCGCGGGGGGGTTTTAGCGGAGAAGAGACCCAGTACTTC. Its protein product is CASSPRGGFSGEETQYF.

This clonotype occurred many times. V gene TRBV14 combines with J gene TRBJ2-3; 7 positions agree with TRBD2. With V trimmed by 0 bases and J by 4 bases, 1 base remained unmatched. In germline, CDR1 is SGHDN, CDR2 FVKESK. The CDR3 runs to 14 residues. The CDR3 loop is CASSQELAPDTQYF. The CDR3 nucleotides are TGTGCCAGCAGCCAAGAACTAGCGCCAGATACGCAGTATTTT.